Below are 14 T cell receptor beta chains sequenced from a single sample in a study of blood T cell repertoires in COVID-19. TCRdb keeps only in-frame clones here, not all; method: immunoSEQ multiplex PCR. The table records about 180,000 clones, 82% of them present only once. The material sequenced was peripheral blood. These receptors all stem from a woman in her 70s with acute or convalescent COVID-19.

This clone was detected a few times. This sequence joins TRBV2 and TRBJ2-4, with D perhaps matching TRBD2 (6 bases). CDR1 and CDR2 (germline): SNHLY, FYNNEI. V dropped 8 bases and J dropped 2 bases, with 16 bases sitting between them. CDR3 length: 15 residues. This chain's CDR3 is CASGGSRETKNIQYF. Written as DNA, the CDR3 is TGTGCCAGCGGGGGTTCACGGGAGACCAAAAACATTCAGTACTTC.

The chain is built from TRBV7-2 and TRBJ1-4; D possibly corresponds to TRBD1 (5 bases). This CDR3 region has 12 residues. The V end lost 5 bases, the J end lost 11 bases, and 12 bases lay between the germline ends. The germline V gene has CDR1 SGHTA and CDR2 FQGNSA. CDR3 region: CASSLAAGKLFF. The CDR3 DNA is TGTGCCAGCAGCCTCGCGGCAGGGAAACTGTTTTTT.

In nucleotides, the CDR3 is TGTGCCAGCAGTCTGGAGTGGGGCTACACCTTC. The encoded protein is CASSLEWGYTF. The J gene is TRBJ1-2, the V gene TRBV28, with no clear D. Trimming took 5 bases from V and 8 from J, leaving 9 bases between them. Germline assignment: CDR1 MDHEN and CDR2 SYDVKM. The CDR3 is 11 amino acids.

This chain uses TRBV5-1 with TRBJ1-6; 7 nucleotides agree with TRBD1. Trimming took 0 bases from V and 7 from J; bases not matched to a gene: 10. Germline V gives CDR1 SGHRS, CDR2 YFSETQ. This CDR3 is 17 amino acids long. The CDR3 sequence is CASSLEGGANLNSPLHF. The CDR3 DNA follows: TGCGCCAGCAGCTTGGAAGGGGGCGCAAATCTAAATTCACCCCTCCACTTT.

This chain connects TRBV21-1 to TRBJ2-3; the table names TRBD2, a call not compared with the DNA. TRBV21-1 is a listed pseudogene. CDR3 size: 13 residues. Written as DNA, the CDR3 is TGTGCCCCTTTAGTGTATAGCACAGATACGCAGTATTTT. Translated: CAPLVYSTDTQYF.

CDR3 in DNA: TGTGCCAGCAGCGTAGTCGGGACACCCTACAATGAGCAGTTCTTC. It encodes CASSVVGTPYNEQFF. This chain uses TRBV9 with TRBJ2-1; TRBD1 might be the D (6 bases). This CDR3 contains 15 residues. The germline gives CDR1 SGDLS, CDR2 YYNGEE. Trimming took off 0 bases at V and 2 bases at J, with 9 bases between the two ends.

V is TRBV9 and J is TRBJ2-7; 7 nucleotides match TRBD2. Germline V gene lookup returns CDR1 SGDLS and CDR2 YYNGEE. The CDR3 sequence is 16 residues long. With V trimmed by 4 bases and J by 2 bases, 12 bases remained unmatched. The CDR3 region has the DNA TGTGCCAGCAGCCGTCAATGGGGGGAGGGCCCCTACGAGCAGTACTTC. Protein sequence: CASSRQWGEGPYEQYF.

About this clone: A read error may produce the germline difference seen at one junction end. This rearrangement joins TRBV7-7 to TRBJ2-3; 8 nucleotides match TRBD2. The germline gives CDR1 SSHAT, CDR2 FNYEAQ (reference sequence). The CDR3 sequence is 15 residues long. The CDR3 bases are TGTGCTAGCACACTCGGGACTAGGCCCACAGATACGCAGTATTTT. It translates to CASTLGTRPTDTQYF.

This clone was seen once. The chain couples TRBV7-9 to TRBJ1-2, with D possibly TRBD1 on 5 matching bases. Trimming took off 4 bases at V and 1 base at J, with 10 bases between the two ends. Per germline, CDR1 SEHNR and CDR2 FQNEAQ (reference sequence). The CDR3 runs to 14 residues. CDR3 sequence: CASSSGGYNYGYTF. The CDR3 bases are TGTGCCAGCAGCTCCGGGGGTTATAACTATGGCTACACCTTC.

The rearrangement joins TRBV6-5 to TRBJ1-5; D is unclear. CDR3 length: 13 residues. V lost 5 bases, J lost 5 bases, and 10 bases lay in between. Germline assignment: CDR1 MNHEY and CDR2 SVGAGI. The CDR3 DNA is TGTGCCAGCAGTCTATCTCTCCATCAGCCCCAGCATTTT. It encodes CASSLSLHQPQHF.

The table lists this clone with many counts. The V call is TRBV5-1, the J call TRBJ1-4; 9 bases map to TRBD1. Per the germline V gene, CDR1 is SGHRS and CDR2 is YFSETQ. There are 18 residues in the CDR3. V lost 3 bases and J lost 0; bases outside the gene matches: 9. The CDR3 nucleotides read TGCGCCAGCAGCTCCCTGGGACAGGGAGTTGCAACTAATGAAAAACTGTTTTTT. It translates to CASSSLGQGVATNEKLFF.

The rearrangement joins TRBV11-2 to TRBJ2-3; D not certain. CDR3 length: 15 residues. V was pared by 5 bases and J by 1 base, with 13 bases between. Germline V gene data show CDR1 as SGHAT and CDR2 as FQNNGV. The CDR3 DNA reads TGTGCCAGCAGCCCCCGCTACTCGGGCACAGATACGCAGTATTTT. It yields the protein CASSPRYSGTDTQYF.

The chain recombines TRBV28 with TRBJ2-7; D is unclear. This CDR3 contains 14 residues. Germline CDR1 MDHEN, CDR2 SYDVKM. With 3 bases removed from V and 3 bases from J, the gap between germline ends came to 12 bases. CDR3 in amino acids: CASSLWQESYEQYF. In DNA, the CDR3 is TGTGCCAGCAGTTTGTGGCAGGAAAGCTACGAGCAGTACTTC.

The CDR3 region is CASSPTALTEAFF. The CDR3 coding sequence is TGTGCCAGCTCACCGACAGCCCTCACTGAAGCTTTCTTT. The chain is built from TRBV18 and TRBJ1-1, with D perhaps TRBD1 (5 bases). The CDR3 covers 13 residues. Trimming cost V 3 bases and J 4 bases, with 9 bases left between them. Germline V gene lookup returns CDR1 KGHSH and CDR2 LQKENI.